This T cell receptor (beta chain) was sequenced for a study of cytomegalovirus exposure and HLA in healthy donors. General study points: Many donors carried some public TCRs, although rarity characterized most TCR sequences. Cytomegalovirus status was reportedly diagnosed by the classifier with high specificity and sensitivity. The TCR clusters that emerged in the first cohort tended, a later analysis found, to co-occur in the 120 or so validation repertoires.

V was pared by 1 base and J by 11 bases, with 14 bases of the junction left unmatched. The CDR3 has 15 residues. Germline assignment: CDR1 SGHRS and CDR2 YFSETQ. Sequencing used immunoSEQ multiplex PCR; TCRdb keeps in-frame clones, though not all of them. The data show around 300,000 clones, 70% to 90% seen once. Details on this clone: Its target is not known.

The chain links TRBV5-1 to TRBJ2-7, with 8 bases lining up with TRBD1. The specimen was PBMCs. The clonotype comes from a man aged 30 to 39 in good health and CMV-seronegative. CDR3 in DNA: TGCGCCAGCAGCTTGTCCGACAGGGGCGCACGGGTGGAGTACTTC. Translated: CASSLSDRGARVEYF.